The entry that follows covers one TCR beta chain sequence. Its antigen is currently unknown. CDR3 size: 16 residues. Germline CDR1 is MDHEN and CDR2 is SYDVKM. TCRdb reprocessed the 5' RACE reads and keeps a single row for each CDR3 protein, giving no DNA. The sample has 550,000 or so distinct CDR3 sequences, and its top ten clones hold around 4%. This sample is part of a study of T cells expressing NK-cell markers. Study-level findings and limits: The dominant NKG2C+ clonotypes represented roughly 1.0-7.5% of CD8+ T cells in about six donors. In a handful of donors, dominant clonotypes made up about 25-65% of CD3+CD56-NKG2C+ cells.

Sequenced: blood T cells: a sorted CD56 or NKG2C T cell subset, CD4+ or CD8+ T cells, or bulk PBMC T cells (not recorded which). V is TRBV28 and J is TRBJ1-2; absent DNA, TCRdb's TRBD1 call cannot be checked. This TCR derives from a man between 18 and 29 years old in good health. The CDR3 loop reads CASSSPGTGVNYGYTF.